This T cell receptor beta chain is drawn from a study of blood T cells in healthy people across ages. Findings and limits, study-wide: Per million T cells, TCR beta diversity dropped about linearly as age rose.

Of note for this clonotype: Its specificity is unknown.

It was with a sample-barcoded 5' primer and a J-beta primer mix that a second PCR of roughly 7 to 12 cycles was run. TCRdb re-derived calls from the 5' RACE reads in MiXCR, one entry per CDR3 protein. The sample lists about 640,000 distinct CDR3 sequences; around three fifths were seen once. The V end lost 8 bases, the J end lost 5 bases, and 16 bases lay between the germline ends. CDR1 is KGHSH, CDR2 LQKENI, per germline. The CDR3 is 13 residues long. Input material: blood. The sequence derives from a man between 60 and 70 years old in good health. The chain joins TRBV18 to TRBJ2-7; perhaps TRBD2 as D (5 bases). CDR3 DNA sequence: TGTGCCAGCGCCTCACTAGTCGGGGACGAGCAGTACTTC. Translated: CASASLVGDEQYF.